These T cell receptor beta chains were read from a single sample in a study of CXCR3-negative and CXCR3-positive naive CD8 T cells. TCRdb re-called the 5' RACE reads; one entry per CDR3 protein, DNA not given. Found here are some 130,000 distinct CDR3 sequences; the top ten clones hold 0.25% to 0.35%. Sequencing used naive CXCR3- CD8+ T cells from blood. These receptors all stem from a human donor in good health. Some clones in this sample may be carry-over from other donors' samples. The CDR3 runs from the conserved cysteine through the conserved F or W.

>TRBJ2-5|TRBV21-1
CASSNCPRGGLGQETQYF
>TRBJ2-4|TRBV20-1
CSARAGQGPDIQYF
>TRBJ2-7|TRBV15
CATSRTGRTTYEQYF
>TRBJ2-7|TRBV4-3
CASSQDVGVGGYEQYF
>TRBJ2-2|TRBV5-1
CASSGGRNTGELFF
>TRBJ1-3|TRBV11-2
CASSLGARLGPGNTIYF
>TRBJ1-1|TRBV19
CASSRVAAMNTEAFF
>TRBJ1-5|TRBV5-8
CASSQTTGQGGNQPQHF
>TRBJ1-1|TRBV10-3
CAISESRDRNTEAFF
>TRBJ2-1|TRBV6-1
CASSGPDWNYNEQFF
>TRBJ2-3|TRBV2
CATGSSTDTQYF
>TRBJ2-7|TRBV6-1
CAGGQGARYEQYF
>TRBJ2-3|TRBV19
CASSIQRETTDTQYF
>TRBJ2-1|TRBV25-1
CASSDAGTRQFF
>TRBJ2-5|TRBV28
CASSSELVETQYF
>TRBJ2-5|TRBV27
CASSLGRQETQYF
>TRBJ2-3|TRBV2
CASRPGTSGSYTQYF
>TRBJ2-7|TRBV28
CASSFRGLLSYEQYF
>TRBJ2-5|TRBV20-1
CSARDHGRPQPMGETQYF
>TRBJ2-5|TRBV28
CASSLYTQETQYF
>TRBJ2-5|TRBV7-6
CASSRFPGIETQYF
>TRBJ2-1|TRBV23-1
CASSQAGQDRGDEQFF
>TRBJ2-7|TRBV20-1
CSGRGASYEQYF